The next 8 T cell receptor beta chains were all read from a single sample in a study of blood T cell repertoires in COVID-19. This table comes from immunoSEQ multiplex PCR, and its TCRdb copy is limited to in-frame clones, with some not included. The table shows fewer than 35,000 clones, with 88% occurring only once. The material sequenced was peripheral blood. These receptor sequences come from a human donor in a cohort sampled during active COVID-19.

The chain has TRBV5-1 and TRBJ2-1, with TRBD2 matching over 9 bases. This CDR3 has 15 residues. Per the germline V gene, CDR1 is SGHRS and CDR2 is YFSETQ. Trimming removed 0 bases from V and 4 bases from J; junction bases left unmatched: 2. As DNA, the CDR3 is TGCGCCAGCAGCTTGGGACTAGCGGTGTACAATGAGCAGTTCTTC. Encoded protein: CASSLGLAVYNEQFF.

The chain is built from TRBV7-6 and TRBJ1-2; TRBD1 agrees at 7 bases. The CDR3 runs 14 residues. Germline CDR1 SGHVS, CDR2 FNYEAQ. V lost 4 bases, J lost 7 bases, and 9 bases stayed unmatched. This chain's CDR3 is CASSYGTVRSGYTF. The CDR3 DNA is TGTGCCAGCAGCTATGGGACAGTACGCTCTGGCTACACCTTC.

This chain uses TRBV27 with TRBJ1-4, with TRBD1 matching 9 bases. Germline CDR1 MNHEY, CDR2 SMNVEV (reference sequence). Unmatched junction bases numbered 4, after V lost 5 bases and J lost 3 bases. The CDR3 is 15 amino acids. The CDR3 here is CASSPRQGANEKLFF. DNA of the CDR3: TGTGCCAGCAGTCCAAGACAGGGGGCTAATGAAAAACTGTTTTTT. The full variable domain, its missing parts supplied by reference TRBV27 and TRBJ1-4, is EAQVTQNPRYLITVTGKKLTVTCSQNMNHEYMSWYRQDPGLGLRQIYYSMNVEVTDKGDVPEGYKVSRKEKRNFPLILESPSPNQTSLYFCASSPRQGANEKLFFGSGTQLSVL.

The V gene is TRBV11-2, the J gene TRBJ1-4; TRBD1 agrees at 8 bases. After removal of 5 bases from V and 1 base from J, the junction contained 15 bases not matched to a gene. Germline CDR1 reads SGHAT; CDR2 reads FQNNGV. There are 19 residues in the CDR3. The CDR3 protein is CASSPGTGLLPVTNEKLFF. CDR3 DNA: TGTGCCAGCAGCCCCGGGACAGGCCTACTTCCAGTAACTAATGAAAAACTGTTTTTT.

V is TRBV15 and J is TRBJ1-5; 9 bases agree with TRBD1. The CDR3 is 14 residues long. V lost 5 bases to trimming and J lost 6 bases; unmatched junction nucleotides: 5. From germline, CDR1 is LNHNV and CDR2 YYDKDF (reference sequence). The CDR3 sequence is CATSEGQGGQPQHF. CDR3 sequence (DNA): TGTGCCACCAGCGAGGGACAGGGTGGTCAGCCCCAGCATTTT.

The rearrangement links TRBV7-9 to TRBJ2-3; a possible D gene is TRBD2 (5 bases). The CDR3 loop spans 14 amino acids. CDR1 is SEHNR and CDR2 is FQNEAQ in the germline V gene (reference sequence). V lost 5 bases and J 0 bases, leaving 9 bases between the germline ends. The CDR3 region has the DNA TGTGCCAGCAGCCCAAGCGGCAGCACAGATACGCAGTATTTT. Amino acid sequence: CASSPSGSTDTQYF.

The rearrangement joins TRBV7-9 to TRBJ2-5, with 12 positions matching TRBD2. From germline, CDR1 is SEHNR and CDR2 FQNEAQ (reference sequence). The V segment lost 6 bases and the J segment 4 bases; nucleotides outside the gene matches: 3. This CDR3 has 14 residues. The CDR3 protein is CASRPTSGRETQYF. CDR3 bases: TGTGCCAGCAGGCCGACTAGCGGGAGAGAGACCCAGTACTTC.

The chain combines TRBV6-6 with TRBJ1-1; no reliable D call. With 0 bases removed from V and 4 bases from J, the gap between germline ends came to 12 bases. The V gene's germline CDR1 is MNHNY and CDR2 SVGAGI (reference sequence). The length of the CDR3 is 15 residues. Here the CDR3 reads CASSYSREDGTEAFF. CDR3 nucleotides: TGTGCCAGCAGTTACTCCCGGGAGGATGGCACTGAAGCTTTCTTT.